These 9 T cell receptor beta chains originate from one sample sequenced in a study of CD8 T cells in ankylosing spondylitis. Points from the study as a whole: Several highly homologous variants made up a TCR beta motif that seemed to typify ankylosing spondylitis blood.

What these receptors recognize is not known. TCRdb passed the 5' RACE reads through MiXCR, listing each CDR3 protein once. The repertoire holds 700,000 or so distinct CDR3 sequences, with 15% to 20% as singletons. The source material was blood, either unsorted or a sorted T cell fraction (not recorded which). Every receptor here comes from a male donor with ankylosing spondylitis.

This CDR3 is CASSYEAAHNEQFF. The CDR3 nucleotides are TGTGCCAGCAGTTACGAAGCGGCCCATAATGAGCAGTTCTTC. The chain joins TRBV6-5 to TRBJ2-1, with a weak D call TRBD2 (5 bases). The germline V gene encodes CDR1 MNHEY and CDR2 SVGAGI. V lost 2 bases and J 7 bases, leaving 12 bases between the germline ends. CDR3 length: 14 residues.

This clonotype was found a few times. The chain recombines TRBV20-1 with TRBJ2-7; possibly TRBD1 or TRBD2 for D (5 bases each). Germline assignment: CDR1 DFQATT and CDR2 SNEGSKA (reference sequence). CDR3 size: 13 residues. V was clipped by 6 bases and J by 1 base, with 13 bases between them. CDR3 nucleotide sequence: TGCAGTGCCACCCGGGACGGTTCCTACGAGCAGTACTTC. Translated, it gives CSATRDGSYEQYF.

Note on this clonotype: Because the CDR3's place on the DNA is in doubt, the DNA is left out and the CDR3 is given as listed by TCRdb. The chain recombines TRBV7-5 with TRBJ2-7. TRBV7-5 constitutes a pseudogene. The CDR3 has 17 residues if both end residues are counted. The CDR3 spells CISVSEAGLGQLYEQYF.

This clonotype turned up a few times. J is TRBJ2-7 and V is TRBV6-2 or TRBV6-3, with D perhaps TRBD1 or TRBD2 (6 bases each). CDR1 MNHEY and CDR2 SVGEGT come from the germline V gene. Trimming cost V 3 bases and J 0 bases, with 15 bases left between them. The CDR3 runs to 16 residues. In nucleotides, the CDR3 is TGTGCCAGCAGTTATGTTCGGGGGCGCCCCTCCTACGAGCAGTACTTC. Protein: CASSYVRGRPSYEQYF.

This sequence joins TRBV4-3 and TRBJ2-2, with 7 nucleotides matching TRBD2. Germline-derived CDR1 and CDR2 are LGHNA and YSLEER. The CDR3 is made up of 15 amino acids. V shed 2 bases, J shed 6 bases, and the junction held 6 bases outside the gene matches. The CDR3 protein is CASSQRAGVSGELFF. CDR3 in DNA: TGCGCCAGCAGCCAAAGGGCGGGAGTGTCCGGGGAGCTGTTTTTT.

The chain combines TRBV30 with TRBJ1-2; D gene ambiguous. CDR1 GTSNPN and CDR2 SVGIG come from the germline V gene (reference sequence). V gave up 5 bases and J gave up 3 bases, with 16 bases separating them. The CDR3 contains 14 residues. CDR3 residues: CAWRALPWDYGYTF. The DNA of the CDR3 is TGTGCCTGGCGGGCCCTCCCTTGGGACTATGGCTACACCTTC.

The chain recombines TRBV29-1 with TRBJ1-1, with TRBD1 matching over 7 bases. This CDR3 is built from 14 residues. The V gene's germline CDR1 is SQVTM and CDR2 ANQGSEA. The junction had 11 bases not matched to a gene; V was cut back by 7 bases and J by 3 bases. The DNA of the CDR3 is TGCAGCGCTACAGGGGTGGCTCCCTACACTGAAGCTTTCTTT. As protein: CSATGVAPYTEAFF.

This clonotype was observed a few times. V gene TRBV12-3 or TRBV12-4 combines with J gene TRBJ1-5, with 7 positions matching TRBD1. This CDR3 spans 14 amino acids. V lost 5 bases and J lost 6; bases outside the gene matches: 7. CDR3 protein: CASSEGAQFQPQHF. The CDR3 DNA reads as TGTGCCAGCAGTGAGGGGGCGCAGTTTCAGCCCCAGCATTTT.

This clonotype has more than one count but fewer than ten. The chain has TRBV24-1 and TRBJ2-2; D is possibly TRBD2 (5 bases). V lost 4 bases and J lost 6, with 11 bases in between. Germline CDR1 reads KGHDR; CDR2 reads SFDVKD. This CDR3 is 14 amino acids long. The DNA of the CDR3 is TGTGCCACCAGTGAAACCTTGGACTCCGGGGAGCTGTTTTTT. This translates into CATSETLDSGELFF.